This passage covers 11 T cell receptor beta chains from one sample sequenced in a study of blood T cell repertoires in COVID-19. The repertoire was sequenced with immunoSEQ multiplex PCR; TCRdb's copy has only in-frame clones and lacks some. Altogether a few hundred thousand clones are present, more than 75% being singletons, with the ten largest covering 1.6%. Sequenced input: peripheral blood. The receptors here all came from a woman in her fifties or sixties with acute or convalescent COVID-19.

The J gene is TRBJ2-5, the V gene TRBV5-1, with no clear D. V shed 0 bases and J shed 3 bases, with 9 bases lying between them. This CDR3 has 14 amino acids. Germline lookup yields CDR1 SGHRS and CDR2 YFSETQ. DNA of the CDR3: TGCGCCAGCAGCTTGGTTCAGTTTAAAGAGACCCAGTACTTC. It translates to CASSLVQFKETQYF.

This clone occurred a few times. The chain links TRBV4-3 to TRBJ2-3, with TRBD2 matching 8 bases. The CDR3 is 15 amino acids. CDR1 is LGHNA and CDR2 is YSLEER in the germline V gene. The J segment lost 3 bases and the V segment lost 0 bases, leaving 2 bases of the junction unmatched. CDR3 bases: TGCGCCAGCAGCCAAGACCCTAGCGGGACAGATACGCAGTATTTT. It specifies CASSQDPSGTDTQYF.

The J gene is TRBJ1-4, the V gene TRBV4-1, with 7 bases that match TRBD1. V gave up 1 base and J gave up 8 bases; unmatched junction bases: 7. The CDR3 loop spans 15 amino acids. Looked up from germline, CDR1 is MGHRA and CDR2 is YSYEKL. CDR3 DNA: TGCGCCAGCAGCCAAGCCGACAGGGACGAGGAAAAACTGTTTTTT. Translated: CASSQADRDEEKLFF.

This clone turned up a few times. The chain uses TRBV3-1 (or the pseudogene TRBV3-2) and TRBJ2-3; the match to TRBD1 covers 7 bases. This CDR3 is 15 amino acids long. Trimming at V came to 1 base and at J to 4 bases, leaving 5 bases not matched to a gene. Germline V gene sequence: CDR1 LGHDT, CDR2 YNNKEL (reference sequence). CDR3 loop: CASSQGQGKADTQYF. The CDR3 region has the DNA TGTGCCAGCAGCCAAGGACAGGGTAAGGCAGATACGCAGTATTTT.

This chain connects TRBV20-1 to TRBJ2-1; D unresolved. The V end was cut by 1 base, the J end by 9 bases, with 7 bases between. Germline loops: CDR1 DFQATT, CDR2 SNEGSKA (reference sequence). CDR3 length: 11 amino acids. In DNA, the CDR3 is TGCAGTGCTAGAGTTTTTCGTGAGCAGTTCTTC. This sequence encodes CSARVFREQFF.

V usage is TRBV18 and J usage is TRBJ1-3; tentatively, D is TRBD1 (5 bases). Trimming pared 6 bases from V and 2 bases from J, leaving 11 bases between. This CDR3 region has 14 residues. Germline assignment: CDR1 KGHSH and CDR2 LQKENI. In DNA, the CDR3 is TGTGCCAGCTCCCAGGGAACTCCTGGAAACACCATATATTTT. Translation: CASSQGTPGNTIYF.

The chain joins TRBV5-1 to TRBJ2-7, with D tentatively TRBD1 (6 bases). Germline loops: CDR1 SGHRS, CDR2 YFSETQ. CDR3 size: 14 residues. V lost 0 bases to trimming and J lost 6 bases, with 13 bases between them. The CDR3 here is CASSLGAQGSEQYF. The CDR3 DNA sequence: TGCGCCAGCAGCTTGGGGGCACAGGGTAGCGAGCAGTACTTC.

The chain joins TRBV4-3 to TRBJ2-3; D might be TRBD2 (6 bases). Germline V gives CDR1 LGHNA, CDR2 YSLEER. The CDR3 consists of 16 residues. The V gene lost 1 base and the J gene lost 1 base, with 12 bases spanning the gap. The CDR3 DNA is TGCGCCAGCAGCCAAGGCCATAGCGGACGCACAGATACGCAGTATTTT. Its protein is CASSQGHSGRTDTQYF.

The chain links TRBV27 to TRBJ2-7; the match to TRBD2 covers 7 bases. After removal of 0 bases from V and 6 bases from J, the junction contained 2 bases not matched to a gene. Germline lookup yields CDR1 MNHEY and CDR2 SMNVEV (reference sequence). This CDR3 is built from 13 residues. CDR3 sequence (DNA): TGTGCCAGCAGTTTATCTGGGGGGGGCGAGCAGTACTTC. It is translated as CASSLSGGGEQYF.

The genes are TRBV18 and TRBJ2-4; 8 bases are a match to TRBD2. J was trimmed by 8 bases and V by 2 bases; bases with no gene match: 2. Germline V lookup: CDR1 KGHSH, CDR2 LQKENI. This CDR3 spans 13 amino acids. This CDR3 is CASSPGLADIQYF. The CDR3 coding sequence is TGTGCCAGCTCACCAGGACTAGCCGACATTCAGTACTTC. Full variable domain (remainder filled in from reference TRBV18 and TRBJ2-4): NAGVMQNPRHLVRRRGQEARLRCSPMKGHSHVYWYRQLPEEGLKFMVYLQKENIIDESGMPKERFSAEFPKEGPSILRIQQVVRGDSAAYFCASSPGLADIQYFGAGTRLSVL.

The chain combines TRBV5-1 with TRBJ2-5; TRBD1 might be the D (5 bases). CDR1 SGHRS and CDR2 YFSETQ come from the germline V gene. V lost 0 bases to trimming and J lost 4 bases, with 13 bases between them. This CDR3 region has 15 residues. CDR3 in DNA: TGCGCCAGCAGCTTGGAAGTGGGGCTAGGAGAGACCCAGTACTTC. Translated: CASSLEVGLGETQYF.